Here is one TCR beta chain with its context. As yet, its antigen is unknown. This entry belongs to a study of CD8 T cells in acute hepatitis C reinfection. Study outcomes and limitations: NS3-1073 specific repertoires were highly diverse across all groups.

Measured with immunoSEQ multiplex PCR; TCRdb has only the in-frame clones, and not every one. The sample has tens of thousands of clones; approximately 83% are singletons. Time point defined: naive CD8 control sorted from an acute-time-point sample. With 3 bases removed from V and 3 bases from J, the gap between germline ends came to 17 bases. Germline lookup yields CDR1 LNHDA and CDR2 SQIVND (reference sequence). The CDR3 loop spans 16 amino acids. This chain connects TRBV19 to TRBJ1-1; TRBD1 is a possible D gene (5 bases). The TCR originated in a woman between 18 and 29 years old who spontaneously cleared hepatitis C infection. Source material: naive CD8+ T cells from PBMCs. The CDR3 here is CASSIRFQEGHTEAFF. CDR3 nucleotides: TGTGCCAGTAGTATTCGCTTCCAGGAGGGGCACACTGAAGCTTTCTTT.